This T cell receptor beta chain is from a study of blood T cell repertoires in COVID-19. Background on the study: The study drew acute and convalescent COVID-19 samples from the United States, Italy and Spain.

This CDR3 contains 16 residues. Unmatched junction bases numbered 4, after V lost 0 bases and J lost 2 bases. The V gene's germline CDR1 is LGHDT and CDR2 YNNKEL (reference sequence). Those who participated ranged in age from roughly 18 to 95 years and resided in about two dozen US areas. Participants reported their clinical history, and cohort assignment relied on those reports. Original data processing: Estimated nucleated cell counts came from reference gene primer amplification. Sequencing used immunoSEQ multiplex PCR; TCRdb keeps in-frame clones, though not all of them. The V and J calls and clone size were taken over from that table, and D and trimming were inferred from the DNA. In the table there are some 230,000 clones, 85% to 90% of which are singletons.

Sequenced sample: PBMCs or T cells enriched from blood (not recorded which). The receptor's source is a woman younger than 30 in a cohort exposed to, infected with or recovered from COVID-19 (not recorded which). The chain links TRBV3-1 (or the pseudogene TRBV3-2) to TRBJ2-3; 8 bases line up with TRBD2. The CDR3 DNA reads as TGTGCCAGCAGCCAAGAAACGGGGGGGCCCACAGATACGCAGTATTTT. Its translation: CASSQETGGPTDTQYF.